This T cell receptor beta chain was captured by sequencing in a study of human CD8 memory T cell subsets. This CDR3 region has 15 residues. Germline V gives CDR1 SGHVS, CDR2 FQNEAQ. Points on this clonotype: What it recognizes is unknown.

Overall study results and limits: Greater diversity in stem-like memory than precursor exhausted T cells was suggested by Chao1 estimates.

Production of TCR beta libraries used UMI-labeled 5' RACE as the method. TCRdb reprocessed the 5' RACE reads and stores each CDR3 protein as one record, lacking DNA. The sample shows some 4,100 distinct CDR3 sequences, and around 30% sits with its ten largest clones. Sequenced input: CD8+ effector memory T cells (TEM) sorted from PBMCs. Subset given: effector memory CD8 T cells, CCR7- CD45RO+ CD95+. J is TRBJ2-5 and V is TRBV7-8; the TRBD2 assignment by TCRdb is unverifiable without DNA. This TCR came from a human donor in good health. The CDR3 protein is CASSSSSGGRQTQYF.